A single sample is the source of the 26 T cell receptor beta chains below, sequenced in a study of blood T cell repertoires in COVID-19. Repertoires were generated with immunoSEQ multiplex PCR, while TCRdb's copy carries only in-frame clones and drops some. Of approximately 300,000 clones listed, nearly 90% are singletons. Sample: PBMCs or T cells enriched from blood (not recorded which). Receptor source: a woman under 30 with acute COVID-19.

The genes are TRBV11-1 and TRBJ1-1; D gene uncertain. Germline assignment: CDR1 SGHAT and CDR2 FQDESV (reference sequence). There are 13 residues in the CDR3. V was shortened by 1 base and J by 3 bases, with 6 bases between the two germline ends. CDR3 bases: TGTGCCAGCAGCTTAGTCTTGTACACTGAAGCTTTCTTT. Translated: CASSLVLYTEAFF.

CDR3 nucleotide sequence: TGTGCCAGCAGCAAAAGGGGGTACGTGACAGGTTTTGAGCCCCAGCATTTT. It codes for CASSKRGYVTGFEPQHF. The rearrangement uses TRBV7-8 and TRBJ1-5, with TRBD1 as a possible D gene (6 bases). Germline-derived CDR1 and CDR2 are SGHVS and FQNEAQ. V lost 5 bases and J 8 bases, leaving 25 bases between the germline ends. The CDR3 length is 17 residues.

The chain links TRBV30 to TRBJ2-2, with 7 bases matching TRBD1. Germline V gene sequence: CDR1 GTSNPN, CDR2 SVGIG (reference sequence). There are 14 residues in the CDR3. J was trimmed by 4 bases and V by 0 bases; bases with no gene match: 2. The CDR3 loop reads CAWSVQGSTGELFF. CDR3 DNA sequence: TGTGCCTGGAGTGTACAGGGGTCCACCGGGGAGCTGTTTTTT.

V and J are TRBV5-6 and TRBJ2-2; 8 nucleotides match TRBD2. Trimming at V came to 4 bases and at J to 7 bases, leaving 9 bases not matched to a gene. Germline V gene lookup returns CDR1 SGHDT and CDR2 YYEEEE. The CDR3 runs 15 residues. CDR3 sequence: CASSHSGTRGGELFF. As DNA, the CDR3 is TGTGCCAGCAGCCACTCCGGGACTAGGGGCGGGGAGCTGTTTTTT.

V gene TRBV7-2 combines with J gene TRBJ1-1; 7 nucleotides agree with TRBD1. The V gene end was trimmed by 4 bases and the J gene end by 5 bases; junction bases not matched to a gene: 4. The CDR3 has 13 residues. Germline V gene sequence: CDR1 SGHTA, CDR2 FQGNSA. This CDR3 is CASSSTRGTEAFF. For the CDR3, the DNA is TGTGCCAGCAGCTCCACCAGGGGGACTGAAGCTTTCTTT.

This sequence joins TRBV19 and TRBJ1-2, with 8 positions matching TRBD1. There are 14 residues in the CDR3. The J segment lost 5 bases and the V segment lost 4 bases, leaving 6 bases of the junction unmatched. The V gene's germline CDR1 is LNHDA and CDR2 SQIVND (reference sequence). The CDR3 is CASSRAGGEYGYTF. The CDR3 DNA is TGTGCCAGTAGTAGGGCAGGGGGCGAATATGGCTACACCTTC.

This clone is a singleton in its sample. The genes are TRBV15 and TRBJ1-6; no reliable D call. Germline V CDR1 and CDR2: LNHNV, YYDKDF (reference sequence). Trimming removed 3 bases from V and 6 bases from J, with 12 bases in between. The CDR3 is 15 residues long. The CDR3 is CATSSEAFGNSPLHF. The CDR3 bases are TGTGCCACCAGCAGCGAAGCCTTCGGTAATTCACCCCTCCACTTT.

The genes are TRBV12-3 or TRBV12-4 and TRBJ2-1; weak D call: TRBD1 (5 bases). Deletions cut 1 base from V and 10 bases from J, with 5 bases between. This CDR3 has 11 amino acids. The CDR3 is CASSLEGEQFF. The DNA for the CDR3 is TGTGCCAGCAGTTTAGAGGGGGAGCAGTTCTTC.

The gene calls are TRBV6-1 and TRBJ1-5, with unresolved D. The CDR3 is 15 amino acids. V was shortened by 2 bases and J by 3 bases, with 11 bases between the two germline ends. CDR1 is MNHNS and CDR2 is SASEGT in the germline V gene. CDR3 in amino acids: CASSEYPRDNQPQHF. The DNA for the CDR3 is TGTGCCAGCAGTGAATACCCGCGCGACAATCAGCCCCAGCATTTT.

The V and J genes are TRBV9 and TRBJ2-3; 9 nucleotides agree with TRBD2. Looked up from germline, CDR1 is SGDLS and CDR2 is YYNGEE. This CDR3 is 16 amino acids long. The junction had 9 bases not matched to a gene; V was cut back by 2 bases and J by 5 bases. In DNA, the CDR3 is TGTGCCAGCAGCGTCGGGGCGGGAGGGCCTGGAGATACGCAGTATTTT. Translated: CASSVGAGGPGDTQYF.

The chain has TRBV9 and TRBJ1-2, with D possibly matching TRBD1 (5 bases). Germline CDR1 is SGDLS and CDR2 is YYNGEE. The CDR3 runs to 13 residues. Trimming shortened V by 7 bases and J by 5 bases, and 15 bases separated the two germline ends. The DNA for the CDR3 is TGTGCCAGCGTAGGGATAGGGGCGTATGGCTACACCTTC. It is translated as CASVGIGAYGYTF.

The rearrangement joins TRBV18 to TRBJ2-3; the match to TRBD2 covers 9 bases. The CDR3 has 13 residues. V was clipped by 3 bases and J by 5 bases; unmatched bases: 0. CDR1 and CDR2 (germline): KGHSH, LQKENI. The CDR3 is CASSPTSGDTQYF. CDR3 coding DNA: TGTGCCAGCTCACCGACTAGCGGAGATACGCAGTATTTT.

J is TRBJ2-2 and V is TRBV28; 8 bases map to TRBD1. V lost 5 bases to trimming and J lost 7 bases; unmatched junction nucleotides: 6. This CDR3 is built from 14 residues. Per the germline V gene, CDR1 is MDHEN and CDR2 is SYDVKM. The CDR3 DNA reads TGTGCCAGCAGTCAGACAGGGGCCGGCGGGGAGCTGTTTTTT. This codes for CASSQTGAGGELFF.

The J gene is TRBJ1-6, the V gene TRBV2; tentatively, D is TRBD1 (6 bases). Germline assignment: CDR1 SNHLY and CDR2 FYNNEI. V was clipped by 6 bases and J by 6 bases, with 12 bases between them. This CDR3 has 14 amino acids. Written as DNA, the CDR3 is TGTGCCAGCAGCCCCACAGGGTTTAATTCACCCCTCCACTTT. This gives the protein CASSPTGFNSPLHF.

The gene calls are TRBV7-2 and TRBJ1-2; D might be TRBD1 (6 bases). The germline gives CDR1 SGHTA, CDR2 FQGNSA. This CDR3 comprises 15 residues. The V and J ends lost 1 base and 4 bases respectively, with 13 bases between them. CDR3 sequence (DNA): TGTGCCAGCAGCTTAGAATGGGGGCAAGGCTATGGCTACACCTTC. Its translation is CASSLEWGQGYGYTF.

The CDR3 coding sequence is TGTGCCATCAGCGACAGGGGGCCCTCCACTGAAGCTTTCTTT. As protein: CAISDRGPSTEAFF. This rearrangement joins TRBV10-3 to TRBJ1-1, with 10 positions matching TRBD1. V lost 6 bases to trimming and J lost 4 bases; unmatched junction nucleotides: 5. The CDR3 is 14 residues long. Looked up from germline, CDR1 is ENHRY and CDR2 is SYGVKD.

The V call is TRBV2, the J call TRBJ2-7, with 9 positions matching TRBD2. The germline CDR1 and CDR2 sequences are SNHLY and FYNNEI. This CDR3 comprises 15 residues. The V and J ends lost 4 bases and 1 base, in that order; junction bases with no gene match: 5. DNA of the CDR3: TGTGCCAGCAGTGCGTTAGCGGGAGTATCCTACGAGCAGTACTTC. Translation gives CASSALAGVSYEQYF.

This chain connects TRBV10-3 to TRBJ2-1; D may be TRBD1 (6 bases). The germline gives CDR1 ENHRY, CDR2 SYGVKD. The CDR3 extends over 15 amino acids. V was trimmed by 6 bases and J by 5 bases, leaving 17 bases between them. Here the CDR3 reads CAISTDSLIDNEQFF. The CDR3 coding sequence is TGTGCCATCAGCACGGACAGCCTCATAGACAATGAGCAGTTCTTC.

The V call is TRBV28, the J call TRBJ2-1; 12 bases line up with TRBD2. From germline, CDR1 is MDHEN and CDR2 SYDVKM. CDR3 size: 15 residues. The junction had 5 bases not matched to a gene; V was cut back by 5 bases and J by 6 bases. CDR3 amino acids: CASSPTSGSINEQFF. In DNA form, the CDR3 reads TGTGCCAGCAGTCCGACTAGCGGGAGTATCAATGAGCAGTTCTTC.

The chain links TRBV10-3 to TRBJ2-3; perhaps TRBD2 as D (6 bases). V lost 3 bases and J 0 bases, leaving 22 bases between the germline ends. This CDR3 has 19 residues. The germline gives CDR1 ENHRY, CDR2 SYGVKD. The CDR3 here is CAISDQPNWAGLSTDTQYF. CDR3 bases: TGTGCCATCAGTGACCAACCTAATTGGGCAGGACTAAGCACAGATACGCAGTATTTT.

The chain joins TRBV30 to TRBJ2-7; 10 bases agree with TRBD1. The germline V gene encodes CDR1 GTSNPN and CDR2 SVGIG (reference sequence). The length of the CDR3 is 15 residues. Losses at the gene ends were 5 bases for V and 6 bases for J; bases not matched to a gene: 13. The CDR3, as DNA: TGTGCCTGGGGTTCCTCCGGGACAGGGGTTACCGAGCAGTACTTC. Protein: CAWGSSGTGVTEQYF.

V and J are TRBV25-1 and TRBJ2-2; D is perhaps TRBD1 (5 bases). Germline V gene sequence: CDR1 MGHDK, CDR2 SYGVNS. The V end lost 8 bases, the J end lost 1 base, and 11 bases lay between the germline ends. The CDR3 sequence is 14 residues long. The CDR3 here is CASRPTGNTGELFF. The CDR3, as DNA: TGTGCCAGCCGTCCTACAGGGAACACCGGGGAGCTGTTTTTT.

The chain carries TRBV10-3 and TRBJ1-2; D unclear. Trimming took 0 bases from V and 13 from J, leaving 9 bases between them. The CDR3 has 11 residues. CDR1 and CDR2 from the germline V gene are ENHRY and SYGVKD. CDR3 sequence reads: CAISESGASTF. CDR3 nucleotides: TGTGCCATCAGTGAGTCCGGAGCGAGCACCTTC.

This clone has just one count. The CDR3 loop is CASSLGLAGVGELFF. CDR3 in DNA: TGTGCCAGCAGCCTGGGGCTAGCGGGAGTCGGGGAGCTGTTTTTT. V gene TRBV7-3 combines with J gene TRBJ2-2; 10 positions match TRBD2. This CDR3 contains 15 residues. CDR1 is SGHTA and CDR2 is FQGTGA in the germline V gene. V lost 5 bases and J lost 7; bases outside the gene matches: 7.

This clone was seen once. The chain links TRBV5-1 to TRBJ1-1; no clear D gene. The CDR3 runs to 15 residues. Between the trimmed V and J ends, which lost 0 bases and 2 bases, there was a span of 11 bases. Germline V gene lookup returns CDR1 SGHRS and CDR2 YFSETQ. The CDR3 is CASSLVSGGNTEAFF. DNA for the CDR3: TGCGCCAGCAGCTTGGTGTCGGGAGGAAACACTGAAGCTTTCTTT.

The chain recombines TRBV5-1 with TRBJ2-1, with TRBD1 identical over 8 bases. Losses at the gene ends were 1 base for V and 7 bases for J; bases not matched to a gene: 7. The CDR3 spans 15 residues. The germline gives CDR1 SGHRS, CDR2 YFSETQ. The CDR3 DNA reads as TGCGCCAGCAGCTTGTCAGGGGGCGAGGGAAATGAGCAGTTCTTC. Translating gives CASSLSGGEGNEQFF.